These 6 T cell receptor beta chains share one sample of origin, sequenced in a study of blood T cell repertoires in COVID-19. Using immunoSEQ multiplex PCR, the repertoire was profiled, and TCRdb retains in-frame clones only, with some absent. The repertoire includes 200,000 to 250,000 clones, about four fifths of them detected once, and about 1.3% sits in the top ten. Sample: PBMCs or T cells enriched from blood (not recorded which). The receptors originated from a woman in her 40s with acute COVID-19.

The chain combines TRBV28 with TRBJ1-5, with 8 bases matching TRBD1. Germline CDR1 MDHEN, CDR2 SYDVKM. V lost 2 bases, J lost 6 bases, and 6 bases stayed unmatched. CDR3 size: 15 residues. As DNA, the CDR3 is TGTGCCAGCAGTTTAGGACAGGGAGGTGGTCAGCCCCAGCATTTT. Translation: CASSLGQGGGQPQHF.

The J gene is TRBJ2-2, the V gene TRBV7-9, with D perhaps TRBD1 (6 bases). The germline V gene encodes CDR1 SEHNR and CDR2 FQNEAQ (reference sequence). The CDR3 contains 14 residues. The V end was cut by 5 bases, the J end by 6 bases, with 13 bases between. Here the CDR3 reads CASSLGQQAGELFF. Written as DNA, the CDR3 is TGTGCCAGCAGCCTTGGACAGCAGGCCGGGGAGCTGTTTTTT.

This chain connects TRBV5-4 to TRBJ1-6; possible D gene TRBD1, 6 bases. This CDR3 is 14 amino acids long. Deletions cut 0 bases from V and 5 bases from J, with 6 bases between. Germline CDR1 and CDR2: SGHNT and YYREEE (reference sequence). The CDR3 protein is CASSLDRDNSPLHF. In nucleotides, the CDR3 is TGTGCCAGCAGCTTGGACAGGGATAATTCACCCCTCCACTTT.

Note on this clone: One end of the junction varies from germline; a read error may be responsible. The rearrangement links TRBV2 to TRBJ2-1; 10 positions agree with TRBD1. The CDR3 runs 15 residues. Germline values: CDR1 SNHLY, CDR2 FYNNEI. The chain's CDR3 is CASSQADRGYNEQFF. The DNA of the CDR3 is TGTGCCAGCAGTCAAGCGGACAGGGGGTACAATGAGCAGTTCTTC.

The chain carries TRBV7-9 and TRBJ1-4, with TRBD1 matching over 8 bases. The CDR3 is 14 amino acids. The V and J ends lost 3 bases and 5 bases, in that order; junction bases with no gene match: 2. Germline V CDR1 and CDR2: SEHNR, FQNEAQ (reference sequence). CDR3 in DNA: TGTGCCAGCAGCTTGGACAGGGAAAATGAAAAACTGTTTTTT. Translating it yields CASSLDRENEKLFF.

J is TRBJ2-7 and V is TRBV2, with 7 bases aligning to TRBD2. Trimming removed 2 bases from V and 1 base from J; junction bases left unmatched: 5. This CDR3 has 15 amino acids. The V gene's germline CDR1 is SNHLY and CDR2 FYNNEI. The CDR3 coding sequence is TGTGCCAGCAGTGAAAGGAGCGGGGCGTCCTACGAGCAGTACTTC. This codes for CASSERSGASYEQYF.